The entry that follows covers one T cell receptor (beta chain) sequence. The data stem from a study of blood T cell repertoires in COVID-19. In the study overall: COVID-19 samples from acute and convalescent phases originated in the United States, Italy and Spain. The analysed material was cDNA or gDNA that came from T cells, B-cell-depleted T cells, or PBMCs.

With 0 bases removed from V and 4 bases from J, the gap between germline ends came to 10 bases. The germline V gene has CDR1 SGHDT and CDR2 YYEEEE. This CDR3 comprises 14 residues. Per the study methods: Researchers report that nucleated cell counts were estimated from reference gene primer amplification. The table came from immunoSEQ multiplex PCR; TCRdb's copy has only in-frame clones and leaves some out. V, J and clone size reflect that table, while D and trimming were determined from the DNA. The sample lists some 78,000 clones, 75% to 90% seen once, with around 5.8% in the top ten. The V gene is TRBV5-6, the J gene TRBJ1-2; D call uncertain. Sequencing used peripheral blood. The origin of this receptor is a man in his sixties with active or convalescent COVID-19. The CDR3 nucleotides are TGTGCCAGCAGCTTGGACGAGCGGAGCTATGGCTACACCTTC. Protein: CASSLDERSYGYTF. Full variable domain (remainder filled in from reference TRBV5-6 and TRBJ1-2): DAGVTQSPTHLIKTRGQQVTLRCSPKSGHDTVSWYQQALGQGPQFIFQYYEEEERQRGNFPDRFSGHQFPNYSSELNVNALLLGDSALYLCASSLDERSYGYTFGSGTRLTVV.